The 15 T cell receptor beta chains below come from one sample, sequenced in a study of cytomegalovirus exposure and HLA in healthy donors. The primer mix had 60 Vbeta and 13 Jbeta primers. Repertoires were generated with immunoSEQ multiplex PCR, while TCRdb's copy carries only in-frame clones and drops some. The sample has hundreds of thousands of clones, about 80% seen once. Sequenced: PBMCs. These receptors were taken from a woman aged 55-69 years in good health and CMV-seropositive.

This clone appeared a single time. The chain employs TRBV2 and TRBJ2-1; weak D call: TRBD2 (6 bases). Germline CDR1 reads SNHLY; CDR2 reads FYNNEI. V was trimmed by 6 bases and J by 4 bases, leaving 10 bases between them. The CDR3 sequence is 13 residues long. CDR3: CASRRELYNEQFF. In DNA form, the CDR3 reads TGTGCCAGCAGACGGGAGCTTTACAATGAGCAGTTCTTC.

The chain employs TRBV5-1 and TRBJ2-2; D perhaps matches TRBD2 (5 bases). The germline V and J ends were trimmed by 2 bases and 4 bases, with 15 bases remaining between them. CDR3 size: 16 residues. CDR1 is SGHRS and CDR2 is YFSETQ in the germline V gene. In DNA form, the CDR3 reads TGCGCCAGCAGCTTCCATATGACTCGGGGCACCGGGGAGCTGTTTTTT. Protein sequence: CASSFHMTRGTGELFF.

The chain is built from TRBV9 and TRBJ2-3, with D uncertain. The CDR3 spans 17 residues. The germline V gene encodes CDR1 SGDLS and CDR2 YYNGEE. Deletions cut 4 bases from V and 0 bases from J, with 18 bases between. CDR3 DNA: TGTGCCAGCAGCCCCTCCCTTCGACACACTAGCACAGATACGCAGTATTTT. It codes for CASSPSLRHTSTDTQYF.

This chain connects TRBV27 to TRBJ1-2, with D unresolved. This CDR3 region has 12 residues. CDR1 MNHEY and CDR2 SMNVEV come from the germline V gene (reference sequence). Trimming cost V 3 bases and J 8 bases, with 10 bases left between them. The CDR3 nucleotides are TGTGCCAGCAGTTTTTCGGGAGGCGGCTACACCTTC. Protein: CASSFSGGGYTF.

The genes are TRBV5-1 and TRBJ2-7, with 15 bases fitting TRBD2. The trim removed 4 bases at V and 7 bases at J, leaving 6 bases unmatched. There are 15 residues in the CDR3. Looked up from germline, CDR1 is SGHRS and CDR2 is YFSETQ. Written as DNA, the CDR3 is TGCGCCAGCAGCCCCCGGGGACTAGCGGGAGGTGAGCAGTACTTC. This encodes CASSPRGLAGGEQYF.

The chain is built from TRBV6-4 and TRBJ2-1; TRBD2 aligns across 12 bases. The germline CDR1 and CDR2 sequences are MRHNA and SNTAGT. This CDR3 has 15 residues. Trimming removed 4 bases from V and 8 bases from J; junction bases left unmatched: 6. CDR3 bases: TGTGCCAGCAGTGCCCTAGCGGGGGGGCCCTATGAGCAGTTCTTC. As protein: CASSALAGGPYEQFF.

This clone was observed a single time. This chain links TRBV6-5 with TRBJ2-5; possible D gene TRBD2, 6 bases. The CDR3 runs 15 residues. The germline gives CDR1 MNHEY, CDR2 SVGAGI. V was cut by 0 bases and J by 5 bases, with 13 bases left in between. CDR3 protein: CASSYSLPRDETQYF. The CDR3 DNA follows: TGTGCCAGCAGTTACTCTCTCCCGCGGGACGAGACCCAGTACTTC.

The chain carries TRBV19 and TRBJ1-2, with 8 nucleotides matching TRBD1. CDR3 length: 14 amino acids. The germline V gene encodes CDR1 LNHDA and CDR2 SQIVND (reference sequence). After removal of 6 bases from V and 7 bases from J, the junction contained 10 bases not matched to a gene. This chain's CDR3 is CASSGDRGAGGYTF. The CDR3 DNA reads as TGTGCCAGTAGCGGAGACAGGGGAGCAGGTGGCTACACCTTC.

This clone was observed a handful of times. The DNA for the CDR3 is TGTGCCAGCGCGGACTCCCGGGACAGGAGTCTCTATGGCTACACCTTC. Its protein product is CASADSRDRSLYGYTF. The chain has TRBV18 and TRBJ1-2; 8 bases align to TRBD1. Germline CDR1 reads KGHSH; CDR2 reads LQKENI. This CDR3 has 16 residues. V lost 8 bases and J lost 4; bases outside the gene matches: 15.

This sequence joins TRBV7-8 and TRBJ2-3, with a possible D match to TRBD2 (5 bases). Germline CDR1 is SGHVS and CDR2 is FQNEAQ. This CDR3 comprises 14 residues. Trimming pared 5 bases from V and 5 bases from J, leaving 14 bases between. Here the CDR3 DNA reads TGTGCCAGCAGCACCAGAGAGGGTCAAGATACGCAGTATTTT. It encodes CASSTREGQDTQYF.

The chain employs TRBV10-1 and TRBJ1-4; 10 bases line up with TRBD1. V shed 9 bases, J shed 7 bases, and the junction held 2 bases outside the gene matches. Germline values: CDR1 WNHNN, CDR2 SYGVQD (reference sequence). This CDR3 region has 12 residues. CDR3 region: CASGTGVEKLFF. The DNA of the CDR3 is TGCGCCAGTGGGACAGGGGTTGAAAAACTGTTTTTT.

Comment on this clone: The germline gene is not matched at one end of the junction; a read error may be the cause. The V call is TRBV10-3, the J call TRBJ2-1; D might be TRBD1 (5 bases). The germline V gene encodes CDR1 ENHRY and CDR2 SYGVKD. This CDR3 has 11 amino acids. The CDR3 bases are TGTGCCAGCAGTGGGGCCGATGAGCAGTTCTTC. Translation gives CASSGADEQFF.

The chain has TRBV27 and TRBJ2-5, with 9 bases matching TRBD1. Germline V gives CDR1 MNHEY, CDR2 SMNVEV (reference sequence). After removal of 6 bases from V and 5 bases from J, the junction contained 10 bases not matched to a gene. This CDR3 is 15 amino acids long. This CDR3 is CASSRLQGARETQYF. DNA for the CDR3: TGTGCCAGCAGCCGACTACAGGGGGCTAGGGAGACCCAGTACTTC.

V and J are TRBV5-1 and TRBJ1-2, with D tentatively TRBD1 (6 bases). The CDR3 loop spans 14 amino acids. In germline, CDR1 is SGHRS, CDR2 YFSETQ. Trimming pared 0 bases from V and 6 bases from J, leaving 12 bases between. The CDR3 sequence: CASSLERGGDGYTF. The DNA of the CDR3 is TGCGCCAGCAGCTTGGAAAGGGGGGGTGATGGCTACACCTTC.

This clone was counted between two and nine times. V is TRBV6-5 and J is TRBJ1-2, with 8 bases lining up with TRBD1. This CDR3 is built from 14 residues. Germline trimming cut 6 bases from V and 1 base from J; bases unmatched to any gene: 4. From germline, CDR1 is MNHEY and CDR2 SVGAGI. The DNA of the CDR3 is TGTGCCAGCAGCCGGACAGGGCTTAACTATGGCTACACCTTC. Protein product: CASSRTGLNYGYTF.